The source of this TCR beta chain is a study of blood T cells in healthy people across ages. About the research overall: About one barcoded TCR beta cDNA was captured per two T cells.

This clonotype was detected many times. What it binds is unknown. Deletions cut 3 bases from V and 7 bases from J, with 9 bases between. CDR3 length equals 13 residues. Germline lookup yields CDR1 SGHTA and CDR2 FQGNSA. Each sample provided at least 5 micrograms of extracted total RNA. Study-wide points: Long-lived donors had more naive CD4+ cells and higher diversity than aged donors.

Using a J-beta primer mix together with a sample-barcoded 5' primer, a second PCR was run for about 6 to 11 cycles. In TCRdb, the 5' RACE reads were re-called with MiXCR into one record per CDR3 protein. There are 850,000 or so distinct CDR3 sequences in the sample; about 28% occur only once, and 17% lies in the top ten. This clonotype was obtained from a woman of 80 years or more in good health. J is TRBJ1-4 and V is TRBV7-2, with D unclear. Sequencing input: blood. The CDR3 loop reads CASSLGRVEKLFF. The CDR3 DNA sequence: TGTGCCAGCAGCTTGGGTAGGGTTGAAAAACTGTTTTTT.